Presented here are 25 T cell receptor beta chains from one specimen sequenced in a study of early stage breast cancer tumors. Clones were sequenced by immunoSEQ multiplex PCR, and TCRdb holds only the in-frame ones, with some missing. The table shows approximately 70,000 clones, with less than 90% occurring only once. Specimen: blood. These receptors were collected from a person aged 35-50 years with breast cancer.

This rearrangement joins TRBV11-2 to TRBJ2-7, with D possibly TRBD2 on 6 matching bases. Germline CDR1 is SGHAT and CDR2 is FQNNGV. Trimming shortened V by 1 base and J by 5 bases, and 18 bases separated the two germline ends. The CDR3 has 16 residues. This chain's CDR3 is CASSLGGTARNNEQYF. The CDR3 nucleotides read TGTGCCAGCAGCTTAGGCGGGACCGCCCGAAACAACGAGCAGTACTTC.

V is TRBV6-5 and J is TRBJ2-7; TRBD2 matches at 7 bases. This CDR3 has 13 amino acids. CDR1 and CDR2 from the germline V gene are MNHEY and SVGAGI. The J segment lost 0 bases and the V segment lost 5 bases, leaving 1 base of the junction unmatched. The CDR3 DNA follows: TGTGCCAGCAGTCTAGCGGCCTCCTACGAGCAGTACTTC. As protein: CASSLAASYEQYF.

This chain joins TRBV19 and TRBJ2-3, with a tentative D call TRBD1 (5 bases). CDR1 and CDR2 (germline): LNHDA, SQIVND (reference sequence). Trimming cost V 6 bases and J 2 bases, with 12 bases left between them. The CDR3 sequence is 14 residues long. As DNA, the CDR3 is TGTGCCAGTAGACGACAGTTTATCACAGATACGCAGTATTTT. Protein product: CASRRQFITDTQYF.

This CDR3 reads CASSLPLDYGYTF. The CDR3 nucleotides read TGTGCCAGCAGTCTGCCCTTAGACTATGGCTACACCTTC. The chain links TRBV28 to TRBJ1-2, with unresolved D. CDR3 length: 13 residues. V was shortened by 5 bases and J by 3 bases, with 10 bases between the two germline ends. CDR1 is MDHEN, CDR2 SYDVKM, per germline.

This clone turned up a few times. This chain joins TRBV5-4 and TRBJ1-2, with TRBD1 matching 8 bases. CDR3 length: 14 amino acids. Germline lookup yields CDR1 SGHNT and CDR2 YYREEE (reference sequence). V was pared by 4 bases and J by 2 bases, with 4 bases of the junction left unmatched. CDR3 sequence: CASSHWTGNYGYTF. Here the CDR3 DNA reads TGTGCCAGCAGCCACTGGACAGGGAACTATGGCTACACCTTC.

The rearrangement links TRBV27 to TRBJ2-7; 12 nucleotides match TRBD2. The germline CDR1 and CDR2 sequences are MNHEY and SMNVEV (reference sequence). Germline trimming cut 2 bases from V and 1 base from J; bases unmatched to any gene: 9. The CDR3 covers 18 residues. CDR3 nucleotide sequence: TGTGCCAGCAGTTTACGACTAGCGGGAGATTCCTGGTCCTACGAGCAGTACTTC. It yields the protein CASSLRLAGDSWSYEQYF.

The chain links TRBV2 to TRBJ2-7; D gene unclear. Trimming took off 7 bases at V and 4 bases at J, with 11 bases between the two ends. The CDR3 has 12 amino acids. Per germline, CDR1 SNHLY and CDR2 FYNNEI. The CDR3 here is CASNLWRYEQYF. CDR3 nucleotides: TGTGCCAGCAACCTCTGGCGGTACGAGCAGTACTTC.

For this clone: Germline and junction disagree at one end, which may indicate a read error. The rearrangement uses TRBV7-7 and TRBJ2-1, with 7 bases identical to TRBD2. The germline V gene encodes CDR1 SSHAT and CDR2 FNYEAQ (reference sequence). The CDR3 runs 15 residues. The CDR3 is CASSPVAGSYNEQFF. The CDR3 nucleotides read TGTGCTAGCAGCCCGGTAGCGGGTTCCTACAATGAGCAGTTCTTC.

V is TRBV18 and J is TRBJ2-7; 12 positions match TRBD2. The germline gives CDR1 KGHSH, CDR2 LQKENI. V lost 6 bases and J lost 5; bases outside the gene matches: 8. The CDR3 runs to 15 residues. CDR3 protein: CASSPRLAGEDEQYF. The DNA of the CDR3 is TGTGCCAGCTCGCCTCGACTAGCGGGAGAGGACGAGCAGTACTTC.

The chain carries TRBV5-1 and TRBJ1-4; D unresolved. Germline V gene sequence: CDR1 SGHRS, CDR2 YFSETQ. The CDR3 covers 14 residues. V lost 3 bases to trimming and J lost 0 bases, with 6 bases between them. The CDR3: CASSSPATNEKLFF. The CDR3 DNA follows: TGCGCCAGCAGCTCGCCTGCAACTAATGAAAAACTGTTTTTT.

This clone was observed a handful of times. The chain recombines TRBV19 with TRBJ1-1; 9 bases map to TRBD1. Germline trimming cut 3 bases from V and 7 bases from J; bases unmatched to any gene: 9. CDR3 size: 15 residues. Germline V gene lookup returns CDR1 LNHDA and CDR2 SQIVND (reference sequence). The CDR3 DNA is TGTGCCAGTAGTATTGGAGACAGGGGGGTGTTTGAAGCTTTCTTT. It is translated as CASSIGDRGVFEAFF.

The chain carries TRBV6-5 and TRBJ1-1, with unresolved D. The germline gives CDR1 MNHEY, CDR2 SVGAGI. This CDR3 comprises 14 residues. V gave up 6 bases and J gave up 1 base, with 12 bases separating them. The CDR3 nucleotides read TGTGCCAGCAGGGGGTCTTGGAGGAACACTGAAGCTTTCTTT. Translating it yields CASRGSWRNTEAFF.

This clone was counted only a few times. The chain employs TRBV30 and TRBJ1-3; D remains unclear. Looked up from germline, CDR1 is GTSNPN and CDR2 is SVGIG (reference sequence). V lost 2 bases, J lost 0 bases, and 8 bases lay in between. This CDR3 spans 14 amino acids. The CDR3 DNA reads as TGTGCCTGGAGTCCAGGCTTCTCTGGAAACACCATATATTTT. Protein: CAWSPGFSGNTIYF.

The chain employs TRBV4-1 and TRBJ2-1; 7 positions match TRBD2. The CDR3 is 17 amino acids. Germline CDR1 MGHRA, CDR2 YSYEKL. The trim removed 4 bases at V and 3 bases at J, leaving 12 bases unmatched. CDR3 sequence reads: CASSRSTTAGSYNEQFF. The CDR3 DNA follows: TGCGCCAGCAGCCGATCTACTACAGCGGGAAGCTACAATGAGCAGTTCTTC.

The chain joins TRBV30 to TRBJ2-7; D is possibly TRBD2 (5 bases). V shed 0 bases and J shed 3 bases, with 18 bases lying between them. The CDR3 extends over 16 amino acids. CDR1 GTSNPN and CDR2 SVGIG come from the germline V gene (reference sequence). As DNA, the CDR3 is TGTGCCTGGAGTGTACGCGGTCCTGATCGGGGCTACGAGCAGTACTTC. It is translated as CAWSVRGPDRGYEQYF. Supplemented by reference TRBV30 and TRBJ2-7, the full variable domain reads SQTIHQWPATLVQPVGSPLSLECTVEGTSNPNLYWYRQAAGRGLQLLFYSVGIGQISSEVPQNLSASRPQDRQFILSSKKLLLSDSGFYLCAWSVRGPDRGYEQYFGPGTRLTVT.

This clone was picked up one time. The DNA of the CDR3 is TGTGCCAGCAGCAAAGGGGAGGGGGGGCCCTACGAGCAGTACTTC. Its translation is CASSKGEGGPYEQYF. The rearrangement links TRBV21-1 to TRBJ2-7; the table assigns TRBD2, which was not confirmed against the DNA. TRBV21-1 represents a pseudogene. The CDR3 consists of 15 residues.

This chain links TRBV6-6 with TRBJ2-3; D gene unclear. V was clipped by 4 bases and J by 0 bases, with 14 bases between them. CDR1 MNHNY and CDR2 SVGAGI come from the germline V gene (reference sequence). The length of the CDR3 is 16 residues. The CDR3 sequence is CASSLRRYASTDTQYF. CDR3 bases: TGTGCCAGCAGTTTAAGACGTTATGCTAGCACAGATACGCAGTATTTT.

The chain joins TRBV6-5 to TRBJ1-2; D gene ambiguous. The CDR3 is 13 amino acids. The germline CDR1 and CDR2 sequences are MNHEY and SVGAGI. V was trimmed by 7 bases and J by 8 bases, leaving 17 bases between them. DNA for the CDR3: TGTGCCAGCACCCCGGGAAGCCTGGGGGGCTACACCTTC. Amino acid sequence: CASTPGSLGGYTF.

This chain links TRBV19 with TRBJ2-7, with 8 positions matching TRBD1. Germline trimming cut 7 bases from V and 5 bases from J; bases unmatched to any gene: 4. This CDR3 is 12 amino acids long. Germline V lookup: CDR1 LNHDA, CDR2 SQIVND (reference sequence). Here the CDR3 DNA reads TGTGCCAGTACGGACAGGGCCGACGAGCAGTACTTC. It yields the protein CASTDRADEQYF.

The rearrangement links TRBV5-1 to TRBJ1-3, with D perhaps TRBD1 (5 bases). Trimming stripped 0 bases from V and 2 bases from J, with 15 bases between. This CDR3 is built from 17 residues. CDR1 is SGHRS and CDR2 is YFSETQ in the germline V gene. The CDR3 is CASSLVGLLRAGNTIYF. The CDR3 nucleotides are TGCGCCAGCAGCTTGGTGGGACTTCTAAGGGCTGGAAACACCATATATTTT.

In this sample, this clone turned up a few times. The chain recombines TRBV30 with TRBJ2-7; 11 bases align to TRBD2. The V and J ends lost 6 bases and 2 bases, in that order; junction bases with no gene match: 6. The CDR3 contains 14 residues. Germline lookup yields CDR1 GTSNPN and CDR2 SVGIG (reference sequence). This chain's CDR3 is CACPVSGRAYEQYF. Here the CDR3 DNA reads TGTGCCTGTCCAGTTAGCGGGAGGGCCTACGAGCAGTACTTC.

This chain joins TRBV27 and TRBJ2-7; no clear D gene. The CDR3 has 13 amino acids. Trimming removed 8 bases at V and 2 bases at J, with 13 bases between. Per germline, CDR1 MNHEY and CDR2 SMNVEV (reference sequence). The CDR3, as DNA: TGTGCCAGCTCCCTCCACGCGGCCTACGAGCAGTACTTC. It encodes CASSLHAAYEQYF.

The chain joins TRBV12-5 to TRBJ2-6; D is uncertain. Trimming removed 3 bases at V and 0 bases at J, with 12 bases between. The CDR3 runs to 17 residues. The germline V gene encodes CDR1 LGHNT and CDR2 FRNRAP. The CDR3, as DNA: TGTGCTAGTGGTTTCGTCGCAGGTAACTCTGGGGCCAACGTCCTGACTTTC. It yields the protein CASGFVAGNSGANVLTF. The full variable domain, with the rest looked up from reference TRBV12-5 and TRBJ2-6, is DARVTQTPRHKVTEMGQEVTMRCQPILGHNTVFWYRQTMMQGLELLAYFRNRAPLDDSGMPKDRFSAEMPDATLATLKIQPSEPRDSAVYFCASGFVAGNSGANVLTFGAGSRLTVL.

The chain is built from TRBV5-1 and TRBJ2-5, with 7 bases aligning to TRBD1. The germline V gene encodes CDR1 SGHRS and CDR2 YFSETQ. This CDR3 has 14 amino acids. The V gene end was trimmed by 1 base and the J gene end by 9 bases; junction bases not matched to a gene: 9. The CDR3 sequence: CASSLYRGPRAQYF. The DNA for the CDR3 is TGCGCCAGCAGCTTGTATAGGGGGCCCCGGGCCCAGTACTTC. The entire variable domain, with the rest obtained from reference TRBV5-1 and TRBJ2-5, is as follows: KAGVTQTPRYLIKTRGQQVTLSCSPISGHRSVSWYQQTPGQGLQFLFEYFSETQRNKGNFPGRFSGRQFSNSRSEMNVSTLELGDSALYLCASSLYRGPRAQYFGPGTRLLVL.

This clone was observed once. The CDR3 loop reads CAVEGDRGFPGANVLTF. The CDR3 coding sequence is TGTGCCGTTGAGGGAGACAGGGGGTTTCCTGGGGCCAACGTCCTGACTTTC. V and J are TRBV28 and TRBJ2-6, with 9 bases identical to TRBD1. There are 17 residues in the CDR3. CDR1 and CDR2 (germline): MDHEN, SYDVKM. Germline trimming cut 11 bases from V and 2 bases from J; bases unmatched to any gene: 13.